In its sample, the clone carrying this T cell receptor beta chain was seen many times. Its specificity is not known. In the library, individual cDNA molecules carried attached unique molecular identifiers. TCRdb independently ran MiXCR on the 5' RACE reads; one entry per CDR3 protein. The repertoire includes around 82,000 distinct CDR3 sequences, approximately 12% of them detected once, and 3.4% sits in the top ten. Germline trimming cut 5 bases from V and 4 bases from J; bases unmatched to any gene: 9. The CDR3 has 16 residues. Per the germline V gene, CDR1 is MDHEN and CDR2 is SYDVKM. The sample is drawn from a study of early T cells in non-severe SARS-CoV-2 infection. Looking at the study overall: Sequencing targeted bulk RNA from unsorted whole blood, leaving chains unpaired.

Study-level findings and limits: Private and CD4 specificities were missed by VDJdb matching, which favored anti-spike CD8 responses.

The material sequenced was whole blood. This clonotype originated in an adult who was a healthcare worker with PCR-confirmed SARS-CoV-2 infection or an uninfected control (not recorded which). This chain connects TRBV28 to TRBJ2-7, with 12 nucleotides matching TRBD2. The CDR3 DNA is TGTGCCAGCAGTGGGCTAGCGGGAGGGTTTGTTTACGAGCAGTACTTC. As protein: CASSGLAGGFVYEQYF.